This T cell receptor (beta chain) appears in the sequencing data of a study of blood T cell repertoires in COVID-19. Germline values: CDR1 LNHDA, CDR2 SQIVND (reference sequence). The CDR3 runs to 15 residues. Trimming cost V 5 bases and J 5 bases, with 16 bases left between them. As handled by the study authors: Estimation of nucleated cell counts relied on the amplification of reference gene primers. Generated by immunoSEQ multiplex PCR, the TCRdb table keeps only in-frame clones and is missing some. D and trimming come from the DNA, and the V and J calls and clone size come from that table. The profile covers some 350,000 clones, with around 87% appearing a single time and about 5.4% taken by the ten largest.

The rearrangement links TRBV19 to TRBJ1-5, with D tentatively TRBD1 (5 bases). The receptor comes from a woman aged 25 to 39 who had recovered from COVID-19. Sequencing was performed on PBMCs or T cells enriched from blood (not recorded which). In DNA form, the CDR3 reads TGTGCCAGTAGTGGGGGGGGGACCAACTATCAGCCCCAGCATTTT. This codes for CASSGGGTNYQPQHF.